This TCR beta chain was recorded in a study of blood T cell repertoires in COVID-19. CDR1 and CDR2 (germline): SNHLY, FYNNEI. V lost 5 bases, J lost 6 bases, and 11 bases lay in between. The CDR3 extends over 12 amino acids. Per the original data handling: Estimates of nucleated cell counts were drawn from the amplification of reference gene primers. Repertoires were generated with immunoSEQ multiplex PCR, while TCRdb's copy carries only in-frame clones and drops some. The V and J calls and the clone size are those of that table, but D and trimming were determined from the DNA. The table records fewer than 100,000 clones, around 84% of them present only once.

Input material: peripheral blood. This receptor was taken from a woman between 45 and 65 years old with acute or convalescent COVID-19. V gene TRBV2 combines with J gene TRBJ2-7; D is ambiguous. The CDR3 spells CASSREASEQYF. CDR3 sequence (DNA): TGTGCCAGCAGTAGAGAGGCGTCCGAGCAGTACTTC.